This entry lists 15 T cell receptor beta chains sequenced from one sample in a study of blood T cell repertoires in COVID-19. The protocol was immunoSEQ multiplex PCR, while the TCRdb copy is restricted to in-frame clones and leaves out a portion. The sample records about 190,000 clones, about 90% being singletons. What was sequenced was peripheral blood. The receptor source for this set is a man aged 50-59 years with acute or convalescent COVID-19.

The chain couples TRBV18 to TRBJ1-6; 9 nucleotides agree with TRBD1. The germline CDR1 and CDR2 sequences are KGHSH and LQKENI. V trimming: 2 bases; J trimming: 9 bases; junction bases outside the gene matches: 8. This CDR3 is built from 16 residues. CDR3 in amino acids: CASSPTTGTGSSPLHF. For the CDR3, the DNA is TGTGCCAGCTCACCAACGACCGGGACAGGGAGTTCACCCCTCCACTTT.

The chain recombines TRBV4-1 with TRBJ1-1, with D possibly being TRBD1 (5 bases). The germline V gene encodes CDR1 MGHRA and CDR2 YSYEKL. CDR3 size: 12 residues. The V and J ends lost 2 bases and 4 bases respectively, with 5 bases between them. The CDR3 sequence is CASSQRGTEAFF. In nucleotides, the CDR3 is TGCGCCAGCAGCCAAAGGGGCACTGAAGCTTTCTTT.

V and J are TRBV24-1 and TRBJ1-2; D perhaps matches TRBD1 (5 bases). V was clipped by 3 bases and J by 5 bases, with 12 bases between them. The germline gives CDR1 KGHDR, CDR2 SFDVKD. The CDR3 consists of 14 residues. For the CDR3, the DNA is TGTGCCACCAGTGATGTCGACAGTCCTTATGGCTACACCTTC. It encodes CATSDVDSPYGYTF.

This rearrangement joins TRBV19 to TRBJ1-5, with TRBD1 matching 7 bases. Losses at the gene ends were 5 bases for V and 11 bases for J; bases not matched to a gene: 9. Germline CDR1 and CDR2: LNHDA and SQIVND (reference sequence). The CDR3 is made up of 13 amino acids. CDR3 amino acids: CASSPSDRRTQHF. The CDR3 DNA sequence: TGTGCCAGTAGTCCATCGGACAGGAGGACCCAGCATTTT.

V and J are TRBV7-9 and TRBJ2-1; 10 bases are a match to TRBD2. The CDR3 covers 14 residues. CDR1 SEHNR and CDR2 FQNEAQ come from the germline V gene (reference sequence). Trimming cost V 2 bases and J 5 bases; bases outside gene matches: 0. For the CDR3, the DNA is TGTGCCAGCAGCTTAAGCGGGGGGGACAATGAGCAGTTCTTC. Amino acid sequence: CASSLSGGDNEQFF. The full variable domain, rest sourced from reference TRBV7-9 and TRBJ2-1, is DTGVSQNPRHKITKRGQNVTFRCDPISEHNRLYWYRQTLGQGPEFLTYFQNEAQLEKSRLLSDRFSAERPKGSFSTLEIQRTEQGDSAMYLCASSLSGGDNEQFFGPGTRLTVL.

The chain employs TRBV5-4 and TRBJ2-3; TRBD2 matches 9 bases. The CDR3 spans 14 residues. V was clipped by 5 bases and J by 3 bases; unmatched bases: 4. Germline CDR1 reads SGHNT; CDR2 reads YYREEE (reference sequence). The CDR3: CASRVAGGTDTQYF. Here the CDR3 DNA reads TGTGCCAGCAGGGTGGCGGGGGGGACAGATACGCAGTATTTT.

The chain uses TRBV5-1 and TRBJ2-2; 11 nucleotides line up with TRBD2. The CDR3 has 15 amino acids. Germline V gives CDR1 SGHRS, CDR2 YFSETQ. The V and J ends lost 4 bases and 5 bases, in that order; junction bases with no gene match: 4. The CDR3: CASSRGLAETGELFF. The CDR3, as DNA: TGCGCCAGCAGCCGGGGACTAGCGGAAACCGGGGAGCTGTTTTTT.

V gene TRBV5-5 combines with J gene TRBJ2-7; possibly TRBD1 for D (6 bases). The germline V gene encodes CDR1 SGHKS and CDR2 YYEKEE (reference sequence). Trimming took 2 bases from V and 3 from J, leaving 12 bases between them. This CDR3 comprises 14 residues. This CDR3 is CASSLQGEYYEQYV. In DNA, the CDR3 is TGTGCCAGCAGCTTACAGGGCGAGTACTACGAGCAGTACGTC.

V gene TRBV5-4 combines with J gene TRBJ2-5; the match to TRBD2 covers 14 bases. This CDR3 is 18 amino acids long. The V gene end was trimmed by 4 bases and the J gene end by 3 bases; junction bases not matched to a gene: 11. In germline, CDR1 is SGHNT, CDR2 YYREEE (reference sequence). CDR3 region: CASSTGLAGDLWEETQYF. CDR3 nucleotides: TGTGCCAGCAGCACGGGACTAGCGGGAGATTTGTGGGAAGAGACCCAGTACTTC.

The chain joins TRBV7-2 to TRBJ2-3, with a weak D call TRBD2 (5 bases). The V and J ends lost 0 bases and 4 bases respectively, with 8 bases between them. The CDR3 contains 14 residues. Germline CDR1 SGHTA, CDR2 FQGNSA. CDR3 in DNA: TGTGCCAGCAGCTTAGCGCTAGCCGCAGATACGCAGTATTTT. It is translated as CASSLALAADTQYF.

Here the CDR3 DNA reads TGTGCCAGTAGTATGGGGGGTGGTGGCAATCAGCCCCAGCATTTT. Its translation is CASSMGGGGNQPQHF. V gene TRBV19 combines with J gene TRBJ1-5; D is perhaps TRBD1 (5 bases). Trimming took off 3 bases at V and 2 bases at J, with 11 bases between the two ends. The CDR3 loop spans 15 amino acids. CDR1 and CDR2 (germline): LNHDA, SQIVND (reference sequence).

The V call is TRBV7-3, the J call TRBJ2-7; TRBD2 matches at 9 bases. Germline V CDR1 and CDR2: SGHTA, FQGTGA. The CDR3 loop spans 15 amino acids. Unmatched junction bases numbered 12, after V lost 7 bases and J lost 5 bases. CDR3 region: CASKRDGGRAHEQYF. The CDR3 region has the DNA TGTGCCAGCAAGAGGGATGGCGGGAGGGCCCACGAGCAGTACTTC.

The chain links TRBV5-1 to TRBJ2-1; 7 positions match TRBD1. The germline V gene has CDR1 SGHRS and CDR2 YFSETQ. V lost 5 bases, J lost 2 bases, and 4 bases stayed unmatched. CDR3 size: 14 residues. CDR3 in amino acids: CASSWGTAYNEQFF. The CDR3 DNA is TGCGCCAGCAGTTGGGGGACAGCCTACAATGAGCAGTTCTTC.

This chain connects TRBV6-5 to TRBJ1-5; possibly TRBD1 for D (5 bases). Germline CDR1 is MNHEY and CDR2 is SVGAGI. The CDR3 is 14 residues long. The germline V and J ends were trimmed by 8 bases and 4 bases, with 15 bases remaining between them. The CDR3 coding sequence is TGTGCCAGCGCTTCAACGGGGGGAAATCAGCCCCAGCATTTT. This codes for CASASTGGNQPQHF.

DNA of the CDR3: TGTGCCAGTAGTATCACTGCACAGGGTAATGAGCAGTTCTTC. As protein: CASSITAQGNEQFF. The chain employs TRBV19 and TRBJ2-1, with D tentatively TRBD1 (6 bases). Germline V lookup: CDR1 LNHDA, CDR2 SQIVND (reference sequence). The germline V and J ends were trimmed by 3 bases and 7 bases, with 13 bases remaining between them. This CDR3 has 14 amino acids.